This TCR beta chain was profiled in a study of glioma-infiltrating T cells after dendritic cell vaccination. The wider study: Between about 2003 and 2013, patients got autologous tumor lysate-pulsed dendritic cell vaccines. Regarding the study as a whole: TCR clonality showed no direct relationship with survival.

The primer mix had 60 V beta and 13 J beta primers. Method: immunoSEQ multiplex PCR; TCRdb's copy keeps in-frame clones and lacks some. The sample includes tens of thousands of clones, approximately 91% seen only once; the top ten take less than 2.5%. Concerning this clone: Antigen specificity is unknown.

This receptor was identified in a human donor with glioblastoma. Specimen: blood, collected before dendritic cell vaccination.

The CDR3 is CASSPARGGTFTEAFF. Here the CDR3 DNA reads TGTGCCAGCTCCCCAGCACGGGGCGGGACGTTCACTGAAGCTTTCTTT. The chain recombines TRBV2 with TRBJ1-1, with D perhaps TRBD1 (5 bases). This CDR3 is built from 16 residues. In germline, CDR1 is SNHLY, CDR2 FYNNEI. Trimming removed 8 bases from V and 4 bases from J, with 23 bases in between.